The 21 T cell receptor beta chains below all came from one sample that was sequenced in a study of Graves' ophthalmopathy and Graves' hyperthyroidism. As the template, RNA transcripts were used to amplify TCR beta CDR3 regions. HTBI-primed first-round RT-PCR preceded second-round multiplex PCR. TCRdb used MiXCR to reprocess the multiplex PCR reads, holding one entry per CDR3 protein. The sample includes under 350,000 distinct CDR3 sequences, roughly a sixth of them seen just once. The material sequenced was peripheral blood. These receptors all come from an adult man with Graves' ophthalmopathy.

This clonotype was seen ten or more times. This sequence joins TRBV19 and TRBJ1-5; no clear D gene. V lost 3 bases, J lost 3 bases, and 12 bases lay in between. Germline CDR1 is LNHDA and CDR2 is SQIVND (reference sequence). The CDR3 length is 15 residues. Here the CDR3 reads CASSIRRGFNQPQHF. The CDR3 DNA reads TGTGCCAGTAGTATTCGGCGCGGATTCAATCAGCCCCAGCATTTT. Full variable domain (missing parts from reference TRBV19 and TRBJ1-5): DGGITQSPKYLFRKEGQNVTLSCEQNLNHDAMYWYRQDPGQGLRLIYYSQIVNDFQKGDIAEGYSVSREKKESFPLTVTSAQKNPTAFYLCASSIRRGFNQPQHFGDGTRLSIL.

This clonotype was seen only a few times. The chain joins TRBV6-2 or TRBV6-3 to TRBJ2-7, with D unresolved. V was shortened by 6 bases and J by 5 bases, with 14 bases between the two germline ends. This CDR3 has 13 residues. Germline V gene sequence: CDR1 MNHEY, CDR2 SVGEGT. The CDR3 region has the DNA TGTGCCAGCAGCGGTCGCTTTTGGGACGAGCAGTACTTC. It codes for CASSGRFWDEQYF.

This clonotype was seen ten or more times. The CDR3 DNA is TGCAGTGCTAGCTCGTTCGGGAAAGATTCACCCCTCCACTTT. Protein sequence: CSASSFGKDSPLHF. V and J are TRBV20-1 and TRBJ1-6; no reliable D call. This CDR3 is built from 14 residues. Trimming left V 3 bases short and J 8 bases short, with 14 bases between. The germline gives CDR1 DFQATT, CDR2 SNEGSKA (reference sequence).

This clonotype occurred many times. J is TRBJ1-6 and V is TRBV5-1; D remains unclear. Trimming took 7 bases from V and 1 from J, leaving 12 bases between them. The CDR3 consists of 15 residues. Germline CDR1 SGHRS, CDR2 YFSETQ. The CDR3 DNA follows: TGCGCCAGCTGCCGGACTTCTTCCTATAATTCACCCCTCCACTTT. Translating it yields CASCRTSSYNSPLHF.

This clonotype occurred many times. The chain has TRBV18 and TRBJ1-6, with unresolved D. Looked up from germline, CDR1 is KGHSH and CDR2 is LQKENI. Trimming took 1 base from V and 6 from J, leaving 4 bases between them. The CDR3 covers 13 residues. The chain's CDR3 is CASSPLSNSPLHF. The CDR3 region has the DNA TGTGCCAGCTCACCACTATCTAATTCACCCCTCCACTTT.

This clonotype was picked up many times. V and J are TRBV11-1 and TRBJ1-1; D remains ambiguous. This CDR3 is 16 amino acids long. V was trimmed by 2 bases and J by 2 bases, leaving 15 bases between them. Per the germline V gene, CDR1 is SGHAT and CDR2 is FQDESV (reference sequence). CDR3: CASSLTPPGINTEAFF. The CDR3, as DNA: TGTGCCAGCAGCTTAACCCCACCGGGAATTAACACTGAAGCTTTCTTT.

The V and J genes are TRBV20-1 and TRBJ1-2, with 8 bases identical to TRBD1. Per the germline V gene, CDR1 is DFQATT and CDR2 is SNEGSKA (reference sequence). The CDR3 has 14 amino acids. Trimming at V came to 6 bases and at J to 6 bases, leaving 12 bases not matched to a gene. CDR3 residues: CSAKKLDRVDGYTF. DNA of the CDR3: TGCAGTGCAAAGAAGTTGGACAGGGTGGATGGCTACACCTTC.

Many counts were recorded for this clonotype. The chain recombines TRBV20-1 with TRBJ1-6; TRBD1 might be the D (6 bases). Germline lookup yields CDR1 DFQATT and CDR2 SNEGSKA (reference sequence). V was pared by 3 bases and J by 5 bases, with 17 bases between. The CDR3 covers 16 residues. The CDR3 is CSARASGVGNNSPLHF. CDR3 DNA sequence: TGCAGTGCTAGGGCCTCAGGGGTTGGAAATAATTCACCCCTCCACTTT.

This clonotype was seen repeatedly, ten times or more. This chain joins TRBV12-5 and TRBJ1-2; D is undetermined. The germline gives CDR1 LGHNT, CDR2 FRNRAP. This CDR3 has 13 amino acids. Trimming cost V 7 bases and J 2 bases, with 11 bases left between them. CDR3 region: CASAKGLNYGYTF. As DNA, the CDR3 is TGTGCTAGTGCCAAGGGCCTCAACTATGGCTACACCTTC.

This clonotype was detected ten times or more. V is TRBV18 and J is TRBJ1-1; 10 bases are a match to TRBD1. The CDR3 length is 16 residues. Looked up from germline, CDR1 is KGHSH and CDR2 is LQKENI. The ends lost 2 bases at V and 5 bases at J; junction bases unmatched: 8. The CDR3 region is CASSPTLTGGGTEAFF. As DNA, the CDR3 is TGTGCCAGCTCACCAACGCTGACAGGGGGCGGGACTGAAGCTTTCTTT. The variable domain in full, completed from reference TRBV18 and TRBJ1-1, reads NAGVMQNPRHLVRRRGQEARLRCSPMKGHSHVYWYRQLPEEGLKFMVYLQKENIIDESGMPKERFSAEFPKEGPSILRIQQVVRGDSAAYFCASSPTLTGGGTEAFFGQGTRLTVV.

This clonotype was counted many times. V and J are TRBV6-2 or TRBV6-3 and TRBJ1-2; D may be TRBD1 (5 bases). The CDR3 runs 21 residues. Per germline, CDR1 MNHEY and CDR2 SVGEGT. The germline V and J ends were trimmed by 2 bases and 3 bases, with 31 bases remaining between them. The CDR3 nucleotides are TGTGCCAGCAGTTACGGTTTTGGAATTGACAGTCCGGGCTCAATGGACTATGGCTACACCTTC. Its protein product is CASSYGFGIDSPGSMDYGYTF.

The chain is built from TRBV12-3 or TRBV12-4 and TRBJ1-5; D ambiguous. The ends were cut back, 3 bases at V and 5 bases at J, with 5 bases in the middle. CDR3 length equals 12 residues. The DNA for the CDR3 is TGTGCCAGCAGTTTCTCCGATCAGCCCCAGCATTTT. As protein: CASSFSDQPQHF.

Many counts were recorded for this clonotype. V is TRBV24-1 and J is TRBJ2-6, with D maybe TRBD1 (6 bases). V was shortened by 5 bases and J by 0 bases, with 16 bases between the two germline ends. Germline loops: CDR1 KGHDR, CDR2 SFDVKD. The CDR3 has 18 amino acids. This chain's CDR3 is CATSGTGQTYSGANVLTF. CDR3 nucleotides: TGTGCCACCAGTGGCACCGGACAGACGTACTCTGGGGCCAACGTCCTGACTTTC.

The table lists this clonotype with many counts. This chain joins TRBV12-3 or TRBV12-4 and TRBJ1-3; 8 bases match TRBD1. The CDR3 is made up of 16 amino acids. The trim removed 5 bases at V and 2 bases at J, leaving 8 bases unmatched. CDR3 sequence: CASSLTGGGPGNTIYF. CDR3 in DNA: TGTGCCAGCAGTCTTACAGGGGGAGGGCCTGGAAACACCATATATTTT.

CDR3 region: CASSLANWAREQYF. CDR3 in DNA: TGTGCCAGCAGCTTAGCGAATTGGGCCCGCGAGCAGTACTTC. The chain links TRBV7-2 to TRBJ2-7, with D uncertain. The V gene lost 0 bases and the J gene lost 6 bases, with 12 bases spanning the gap. CDR3 length equals 14 residues. Per the germline V gene, CDR1 is SGHTA and CDR2 is FQGNSA.

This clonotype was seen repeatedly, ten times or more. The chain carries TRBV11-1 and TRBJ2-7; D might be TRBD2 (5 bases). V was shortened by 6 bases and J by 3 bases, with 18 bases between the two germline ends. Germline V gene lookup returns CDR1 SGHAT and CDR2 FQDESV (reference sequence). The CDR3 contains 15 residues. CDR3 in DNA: TGTGCCAGCAGGCGAGGGCGGAGCGGAATCTACGAGCAGTACTTC. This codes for CASRRGRSGIYEQYF.

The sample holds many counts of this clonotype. The chain's CDR3 is CASSRAGPYEQYF. CDR3 nucleotide sequence: TGTGCCAGCAGTCGCGCAGGGCCCTACGAGCAGTACTTC. V and J are TRBV6-5 and TRBJ2-7; D is perhaps TRBD1 (5 bases). Germline CDR1 MNHEY, CDR2 SVGAGI. Deletions cut 5 bases from V and 2 bases from J, with 10 bases between. The CDR3 length is 13 residues.

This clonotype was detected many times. CDR3 nucleotides: TGCAGTGCAGCGGAGACAGGGGGAAGCAATCAGCCCCAGCATTTT. Translated: CSAAETGGSNQPQHF. This chain joins TRBV20-1 and TRBJ1-5, with 9 bases lining up with TRBD1. V shed 6 bases and J 1 base; nucleotides not matched to a gene: 7. Germline V gene lookup returns CDR1 DFQATT and CDR2 SNEGSKA (reference sequence). The CDR3 consists of 15 residues.

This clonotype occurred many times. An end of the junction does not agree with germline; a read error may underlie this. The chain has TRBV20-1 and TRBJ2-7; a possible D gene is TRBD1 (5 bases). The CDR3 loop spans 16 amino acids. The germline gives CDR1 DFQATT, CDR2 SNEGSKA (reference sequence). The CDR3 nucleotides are TGCAGTGCTAGAGGCCCAGACAGACCAATCTCCCACGAGCAGTACTTC. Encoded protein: CSARGPDRPISHEQYF.

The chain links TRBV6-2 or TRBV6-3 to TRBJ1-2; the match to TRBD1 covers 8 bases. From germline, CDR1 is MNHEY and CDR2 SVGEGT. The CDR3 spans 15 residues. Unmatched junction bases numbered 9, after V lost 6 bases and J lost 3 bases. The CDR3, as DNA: TGTGCCAGCAGGTACCAGGGGGCGCCGGACTATGGCTACACCTTC. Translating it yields CASRYQGAPDYGYTF.

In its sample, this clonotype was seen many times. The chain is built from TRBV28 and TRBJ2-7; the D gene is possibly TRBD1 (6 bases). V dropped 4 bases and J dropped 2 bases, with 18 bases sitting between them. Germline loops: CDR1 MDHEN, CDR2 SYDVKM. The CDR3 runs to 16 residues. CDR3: CASSSPGVRGAYEQYF. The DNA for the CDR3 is TGTGCCAGCAGTTCCCCAGGGGTGCGCGGAGCCTACGAGCAGTACTTC.